The subject of this entry is one TCR beta chain. Its antigen is still unknown. Base quality data are lacking; no much larger clone is found one base away. Reading the germline V gene gives CDR1 SGDLS and CDR2 YYNGEE. V lost 4 bases and J lost 4 bases; the stretch between them is 12 bases long. Inclusive of the bounding cysteine and phenylalanine, the CDR3 is 14 residues long. Only CDR3 DNA remains: 42 bases, in frame from the first base. The entry originates in a study of blood T cell repertoires in COVID-19 (dated by TCRdb to the early 2020s). Notes on the research overall: Samples from collaborators originated in the United States, Italy and Spain and spanned both the acute and convalescent phases of COVID-19. The prospective study material was composed of cDNA or gDNA derived from T cells, B-cell-depleted T cells, or PBMCs. Subjects who had been exposed to COVID-19, were actively infected with it, or had recovered from it provided the deeply sampled blood TCRbeta repertoires that made up the dataset. The repertoires were made available in a free public database intended to serve as a resource for research on the immune response to SARS-CoV-2. The samples were drawn from the first 160 participants of the ongoing ImmuneRACE study and from over a thousand subjects provided by 6 global collaborators. The sample metadata nearly always contained a de-identified subject ID, COVID-19 status, age in years and sex. Where HLA class I and class II types were available, the types were taken from metadata supplied by the sample provider, not from assay-based typing. On the study overall, not on this receptor specifically: Clinical and demographic metadata were provided uncurated, with the amount varying by source and participant.

TCRbeta CDR3 regions were amplified from genomic DNA using the immunoSEQ Assay, a bias-controlled multiplex PCR. The original methods were these. The number of nucleated cells in each sample was estimated from the amplification of reference gene primers within the assay. To quantify the absolute abundance of each unique TCRbeta CDR3 rearrangement, sequence reads were collapsed and filtered. For each sample, productive Simpson clonality was calculated as the square root of Simpson's diversity index across productive rearrangements. TCRdb's version of the immuneACCESS table is confined to in-frame rearrangements and falls short of the full clone set. An unresolved V gene accounts for under half of the shortfall where checked; the remainder is of unknown origin. V, J and clone size derive from that table, while D and trimming were established from the DNA sequence. In this sample the table shows 310,000 or so clones, approximately 87% of which occur a single time. The top ten clonotypes cover more than 3% of the sample.

Whole blood was collected in K2EDTA tubes by collaborating institutions according to the institutions' own protocols. For TCRbeta analysis, collaborators shipped samples in one of three forms: frozen whole blood, isolated PBMCs, or DNA extracted from either of those sample types. The V gene is TRBV9 and the J gene is TRBJ1-3; too little of a D gene remains to name it. The clonotype originates from a woman in her 50s with active or convalescent COVID-19. Sequenced sample: peripheral blood. CDR3 sequence: CASSLVAGGNTIYF. The nucleotides read TGTGCCAGCAGCCTCGTCGCAGGCGGAAACACCATATATTTT. With the rest looked up from the reference TRBV9 and TRBJ1-3 genes rather than sequenced, the full variable domain is DSGVTQTPKHLITATGQRVTLRCSPRSGDLSVYWYQQSLDQGLQFLIQYYNGEERAKGNILERFSAQQFPDLHSELNLSSLELGDSALYFCASSLVAGGNTIYFGEGSWLTVV.